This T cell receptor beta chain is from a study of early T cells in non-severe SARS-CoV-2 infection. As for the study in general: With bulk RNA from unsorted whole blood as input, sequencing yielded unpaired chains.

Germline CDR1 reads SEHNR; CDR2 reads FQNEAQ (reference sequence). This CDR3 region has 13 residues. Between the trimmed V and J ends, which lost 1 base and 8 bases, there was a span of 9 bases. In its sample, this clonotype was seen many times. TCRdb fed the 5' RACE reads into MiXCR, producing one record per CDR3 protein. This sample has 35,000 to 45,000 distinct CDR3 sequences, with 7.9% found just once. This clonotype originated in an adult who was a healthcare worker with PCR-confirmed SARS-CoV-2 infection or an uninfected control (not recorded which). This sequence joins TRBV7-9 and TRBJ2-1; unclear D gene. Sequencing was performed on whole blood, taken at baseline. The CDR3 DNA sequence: TGTGCCAGCAGCTTAGGGAGTTGGTATGAGCAGTTCTTC. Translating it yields CASSLGSWYEQFF.